Listed below are T cell receptor beta chains from one sample, sequenced in a study of breast tumors, draining lymph nodes, adjacent tissues. Via MiXCR, TCRdb re-called the multiplex PCR reads, giving one row per CDR3 protein. The sample has 200,000 to 250,000 distinct CDR3 sequences, less than 40% seen once. Sequenced sample: axillary lymph node tissue. The source is a female donor with breast cancer. Some clones in this sample may be carry-over from other donors' samples. Each CDR3 is given with its conserved first and last residue.

v_call cdr3_aa
TRBV5-1 CASSLDSGRGREQFF
TRBV6-4 CASSHRGTGPQETQYF
TRBV9 CASSITTGNSPLHF
TRBV5-6 CASSLRAESAGANVLTF
TRBV12-3/TRBV12-4 CASSLRGGTSPLHF
TRBV6-2/TRBV6-3 CASRQREGFYEQYF
TRBV29-1 CSVPDRGRETQYF
TRBV7-8 CASSLELAGVNEQFF
TRBV20-1 CSAHRTSGNQETQYF
TRBV10-3 CAISESLGTDTQYF
TRBV4-2 CASSPLGAGGGDTQYF
TRBV5-1 CASSLVAGPNTGELFF
TRBV19 CASSHYTDPLSTDTQYF
TRBV7-3 CASSPDGYTEAFF
TRBV25-1 CASSESLGLAGAYEQYF
TRBV7-3 CASSETSTYNEQFF
TRBV11-3 CASSFGLAGGEQFF
TRBV6-1 CASSERRQADTQYF
TRBV6-5 CASSYTAGATDTQYF
TRBV3-1 CASSQDLGQFRYF
TRBV6-6 CASSYQGLKETQYF
TRBV11-3 CASSLRRTAYNEQFF